The 26 T cell receptor beta chains presented below share a single source sample, sequenced in a study of blood T cell repertoires in COVID-19. Using immunoSEQ multiplex PCR, the repertoire was profiled, and TCRdb retains in-frame clones only, with some absent. The repertoire includes roughly 190,000 clones, under 90% of them detected once, and about 20% sits in the top ten. Sequenced material: peripheral blood. The receptors here all came from a human donor in a cohort sampled during active COVID-19.

This chain uses TRBV5-6 with TRBJ2-5; D unclear. Germline V gene lookup returns CDR1 SGHDT and CDR2 YYEEEE. This CDR3 region has 13 residues. Deletions cut 0 bases from V and 5 bases from J, with 8 bases between. DNA of the CDR3: TGTGCCAGCAGCTTGGGGGCAGAGGAGACCCAGTACTTC. Translating it yields CASSLGAEETQYF.

The chain recombines TRBV5-1 with TRBJ1-4; TRBD1 agrees at 9 bases. Germline lookup yields CDR1 SGHRS and CDR2 YFSETQ. The CDR3 covers 17 residues. J was trimmed by 2 bases and V by 5 bases; bases with no gene match: 10. The CDR3 region has the DNA TGCGCCAGCAGTCCCACAGGGGGCGGCTCTACTAATGAAAAACTGTTTTTT. Protein sequence: CASSPTGGGSTNEKLFF.

This clone has just one count. The chain joins TRBV10-3 to TRBJ2-1; the match to TRBD2 covers 10 bases. Germline trimming cut 4 bases from V and 7 bases from J; bases unmatched to any gene: 7. CDR3 length equals 15 residues. Germline CDR1 ENHRY, CDR2 SYGVKD. CDR3 protein: CAISGASGRGNEQFF. The CDR3 DNA reads as TGTGCCATCAGTGGTGCTAGCGGGAGAGGGAATGAGCAGTTCTTC.

This chain connects TRBV28 to TRBJ2-6; 12 nucleotides line up with TRBD1. This CDR3 contains 16 residues. J was trimmed by 2 bases and V by 5 bases; bases with no gene match: 1. Germline V gives CDR1 MDHEN, CDR2 SYDVKM. As DNA, the CDR3 is TGTGCCAGCAGTCGGGACAGGGGGCCTGGGGCCAACGTCCTGACTTTC. This gives the protein CASSRDRGPGANVLTF.

The V call is TRBV5-6, the J call TRBJ2-1, with 8 nucleotides matching TRBD1. Trimming removed 4 bases from V and 4 bases from J; junction bases left unmatched: 13. CDR1 SGHDT and CDR2 YYEEEE come from the germline V gene. The CDR3 spans 17 residues. The CDR3 loop is CASSGALRQGTYNEQFF. In DNA, the CDR3 is TGTGCCAGCAGCGGGGCCCTCCGACAGGGGACGTACAATGAGCAGTTCTTC.

This chain uses TRBV13 with TRBJ1-1; tentatively, D is TRBD1 (5 bases). This CDR3 spans 14 amino acids. Per the germline V gene, CDR1 is PRHDT and CDR2 is FYEKMQ (reference sequence). Between the trimmed V and J ends, which lost 4 bases and 4 bases, there was a span of 13 bases. CDR3 sequence reads: CASSSGMGGTEAFF. CDR3 DNA: TGTGCCAGCAGCTCAGGGATGGGAGGCACTGAAGCTTTCTTT.

The chain employs TRBV18 and TRBJ2-5; 8 bases fit TRBD2. The CDR3 covers 16 residues. Germline-derived CDR1 and CDR2 are KGHSH and LQKENI. Unmatched junction bases numbered 6, after V lost 1 base and J lost 2 bases. CDR3 region: CASSPLTTSAQETQYF. The CDR3 DNA reads as TGTGCCAGCTCACCACTAACGACTAGCGCACAAGAGACCCAGTACTTC.

This clone was recorded once. The chain uses TRBV4-1 and TRBJ2-3; the D gene is possibly TRBD2 (6 bases). Germline V lookup: CDR1 MGHRA, CDR2 YSYEKL. V lost 1 base to trimming and J lost 0 bases, with 11 bases between them. The length of the CDR3 is 16 residues. This CDR3 reads CASSQGIAASTDTQYF. The CDR3 DNA reads as TGCGCCAGCAGCCAAGGGATAGCGGCTAGCACAGATACGCAGTATTTT.

The rearrangement uses TRBV5-6 and TRBJ2-7; D uncertain. The germline V and J ends were trimmed by 0 bases and 5 bases, with 12 bases remaining between them. The germline V gene encodes CDR1 SGHDT and CDR2 YYEEEE. The CDR3 totals 14 residues. In nucleotides, the CDR3 is TGTGCCAGCAGCTTGGGTATTAGTGAAGACGAGCAGTACGTC. Its translation: CASSLGISEDEQYV.

The rearrangement joins TRBV6-2 or TRBV6-3 to TRBJ2-7; 9 nucleotides match TRBD1. This CDR3 is built from 14 residues. Germline V gene sequence: CDR1 MNHEY, CDR2 SVGEGT. Trimming removed 6 bases from V and 4 bases from J; junction bases left unmatched: 7. The DNA of the CDR3 is TGTGCCAGCAGCAAAACCGGGACAGGGTACGAGCAGTACTTC. It encodes CASSKTGTGYEQYF.

This chain uses TRBV18 with TRBJ2-1; 9 bases fit TRBD2. V lost 2 bases and J lost 2; bases outside the gene matches: 10. The CDR3 has 18 residues. Per the germline V gene, CDR1 is KGHSH and CDR2 is LQKENI. CDR3 loop: CASSPLGSGLATYNEQFF. The CDR3 DNA reads TGTGCCAGCTCACCATTAGGCTCCGGACTAGCGACCTACAATGAGCAGTTCTTC.

This chain joins TRBV7-9 and TRBJ2-2, with TRBD2 matching 13 bases. The length of the CDR3 is 16 residues. CDR1 is SEHNR and CDR2 is FQNEAQ in the germline V gene (reference sequence). V dropped 5 bases and J dropped 7; count of bases not matched to a gene: 7. CDR3 bases: TGTGCCAGCAGCGCGGGGACTAGCGGGGACGTCGGGGAGCTGTTTTTT. Translating it yields CASSAGTSGDVGELFF. Full variable domain (remainder filled in from reference TRBV7-9 and TRBJ2-2): DTGVSQNPRHKITKRGQNVTFRCDPISEHNRLYWYRQTLGQGPEFLTYFQNEAQLEKSRLLSDRFSAERPKGSFSTLEIQRTEQGDSAMYLCASSAGTSGDVGELFFGEGSRLTVL.

The chain uses TRBV3-1 (or the pseudogene TRBV3-2) and TRBJ1-2; unclear D gene. The CDR3 is 15 amino acids. Per germline, CDR1 LGHDT and CDR2 YNNKEL (reference sequence). Trimming pared 2 bases from V and 3 bases from J, leaving 13 bases between. This CDR3 reads CASSQLPGRDYGYTF. Here the CDR3 DNA reads TGTGCCAGCAGCCAACTCCCGGGAAGGGACTATGGCTACACCTTC.

This sequence joins TRBV10-3 and TRBJ1-6; possible D gene TRBD1, 6 bases. The germline CDR1 and CDR2 sequences are ENHRY and SYGVKD. V lost 2 bases, J lost 2 bases, and 10 bases lay in between. CDR3 length: 16 residues. CDR3 DNA: TGTGCCATCAGTGAGCAAACAGGGCCCTATAATTCACCCCTCCACTTT. Residues: CAISEQTGPYNSPLHF.

This clone was detected a few times. V and J are TRBV3-1 (or the pseudogene TRBV3-2) and TRBJ1-2, with 7 bases fitting TRBD1. The CDR3 sequence is 13 residues long. Per germline, CDR1 LGHDT and CDR2 YNNKEL (reference sequence). Losses at the gene ends were 2 bases for V and 9 bases for J; bases not matched to a gene: 6. CDR3 nucleotides: TGTGCCAGCAGCCAAACGACAGGGCTTAGCTACACCTTC. Translated: CASSQTTGLSYTF.

This chain links TRBV15 with TRBJ1-5; a weak D match, TRBD1 (5 bases). This CDR3 spans 16 amino acids. With 0 bases removed from V and 7 bases from J, the gap between germline ends came to 16 bases. Germline V gene sequence: CDR1 LNHNV, CDR2 YYDKDF (reference sequence). The CDR3 is CATSRDRFQGGQPQHF. CDR3 coding DNA: TGTGCCACCAGCAGAGATAGATTTCAGGGCGGCCAGCCCCAGCATTTT.

Of note for this clone: The sample holds other DNA sequences that translate to the same CDR3. The DNA of the CDR3 is TGTGCCAGTAGTTTCCGGGACAGGGGCCGTTACAATGAGCAGTTCTTC. Translated: CASSFRDRGRYNEQFF. This chain joins TRBV19 and TRBJ2-1; 10 positions agree with TRBD1. CDR3 length: 16 amino acids. Germline V gene sequence: CDR1 LNHDA, CDR2 SQIVND (reference sequence). After removal of 5 bases from V and 4 bases from J, the junction contained 8 bases not matched to a gene.

A single count supports this clone. CDR3 sequence reads: CASKSGQAGYGYTF. As DNA, the CDR3 is TGTGCCAGTAAATCCGGACAGGCGGGCTATGGCTACACCTTC. The chain joins TRBV19 to TRBJ1-2, with 7 bases fitting TRBD1. Looked up from germline, CDR1 is LNHDA and CDR2 is SQIVND (reference sequence). This CDR3 spans 14 amino acids. Trimming took 7 bases from V and 4 from J; bases not matched to a gene: 9.

The chain couples TRBV4-2 to TRBJ1-2; 8 nucleotides line up with TRBD1. CDR1 is LGHNA and CDR2 is YNFKEQ in the germline V gene. The ends lost 1 base at V and 2 bases at J; junction bases unmatched: 0. The CDR3 has 14 amino acids. DNA for the CDR3: TGTGCCAGCAGCCAAGGGACAGGGAACTATGGCTACACCTTC. Protein sequence: CASSQGTGNYGYTF.

A single count supports this clone. The chain has TRBV5-1 and TRBJ1-1; 8 bases align to TRBD1. Trimming cost V 4 bases and J 1 base; bases outside gene matches: 3. This CDR3 has 14 residues. Germline V gene data show CDR1 as SGHRS and CDR2 as YFSETQ. This chain's CDR3 is CASSGDRSNTEAFF. The DNA of the CDR3 is TGCGCCAGCAGCGGGGACAGGTCGAACACTGAAGCTTTCTTT.

This chain joins TRBV6-5 and TRBJ2-5; maybe TRBD2 (5 bases). V was cut by 8 bases and J by 0 bases, with 10 bases left in between. The V gene's germline CDR1 is MNHEY and CDR2 SVGAGI. The CDR3 runs to 13 residues. The CDR3 nucleotides read TGTGCCAGCTACCAACTAGACCAAGAGACCCAGTACTTC. It specifies CASYQLDQETQYF.

The chain couples TRBV2 to TRBJ1-2, with a tentative D call TRBD1 (5 bases). The CDR3 totals 13 residues. With 4 bases removed from V and 8 bases from J, the gap between germline ends came to 14 bases. CDR1 and CDR2 (germline): SNHLY, FYNNEI. CDR3 coding DNA: TGTGCCAGCAGTGTCATGGGACTAGCGGGCTACACCTTC. Its protein is CASSVMGLAGYTF.

The chain uses TRBV2 and TRBJ2-3, with D tentatively TRBD1 (5 bases). The CDR3 length is 13 residues. The germline gives CDR1 SNHLY, CDR2 FYNNEI. The ends were cut back, 7 bases at V and 2 bases at J, with 10 bases in the middle. The CDR3 here is CASTRQTTDTQYF. CDR3 bases: TGTGCCAGCACCCGACAGACCACAGATACGCAGTATTTT.

The chain carries TRBV7-6 and TRBJ2-5; D is perhaps TRBD1 (5 bases). Deletions cut 1 base from V and 4 bases from J, with 16 bases between. CDR3 size: 16 residues. Germline CDR1 is SGHVS and CDR2 is FNYEAQ. As DNA, the CDR3 is TGTGCCAGCAGCTTAGGGGCAGGGTTGATGGGAGAGACCCAGTACTTC. Amino acid sequence: CASSLGAGLMGETQYF.

This clone came up a few times. The rearrangement links TRBV3-1 (or the pseudogene TRBV3-2) to TRBJ1-2; D is possibly TRBD1 (6 bases). Trimming pared 4 bases from V and 8 bases from J, leaving 17 bases between. Germline V gene lookup returns CDR1 LGHDT and CDR2 YNNKEL (reference sequence). The CDR3 is 14 residues long. CDR3 coding DNA: TGTGCCAGCAGCCGCGGACAGCCCCTACAAGGCTACACCTTC. Encoded protein: CASSRGQPLQGYTF.

In regard to this clone: Other DNA sequences in this specimen translate into the identical CDR3. V is TRBV11-3 and J is TRBJ2-3; D unclear. This CDR3 region has 12 residues. Germline CDR1 and CDR2: SGHNT and YENEEA. V lost 5 bases and J lost 1, with 4 bases in between. The CDR3 sequence: CASSRGTDTQYF. CDR3 DNA sequence: TGTGCCAGCAGCCGAGGCACAGATACGCAGTATTTT.